This is a list of T cell receptor beta chains from one sample in a study of beta chain features in type 1 diabetes. Clones were sequenced by immunoSEQ multiplex PCR, and TCRdb holds only the in-frame ones, with some missing. Of under 450,000 clones in the sample, 14% were seen once. Source material: naive CD4+ T cells from blood. The receptors come from a man aged 25-45 years in good health. CDR3s include the opening cysteine and the closing phenylalanine or tryptophan.

v_call: TRBV6-1; cdr3_aa: CASSALTKASYEQYF
v_call: TRBV5-4; cdr3_aa: CASSSPQGANNIQYF
v_call: TRBV5-4; cdr3_aa: CASSFPLMNTEAFF
v_call: TRBV10-3; cdr3_aa: CAISGVTNGADTQYF
v_call: TRBV5-4; cdr3_aa: CASSPRLAGDTETQYF
v_call: TRBV29-1; cdr3_aa: CSVQEGGRRETQYF
v_call: TRBV30; cdr3_aa: CAWSVGMNTEAFF
v_call: TRBV29-1; cdr3_aa: CSVFFDLNQPQHF
v_call: TRBV14; cdr3_aa: CASSQTDRANTEAFF
v_call: TRBV9; cdr3_aa: CASSVLGRTERLYGYTF
v_call: TRBV5-1; cdr3_aa: CASSLTSYEQYF
v_call: TRBV5-1; cdr3_aa: CASSAGQNQETQYF
v_call: TRBV30; cdr3_aa: CAWGGQSMNSGNTIYF
v_call: TRBV5-1; cdr3_aa: CASSVIPGATDTQYF
v_call: TRBV5-4; cdr3_aa: CASSTDSYEQYF
v_call: TRBV4-3; cdr3_aa: CASSPELAGGVYNEQFF
v_call: TRBV11-2; cdr3_aa: CASSLPGTSGANVLTF
v_call: TRBV18; cdr3_aa: CASSPGSQPQHF
v_call: TRBV11-2; cdr3_aa: CASSLVFGNIQYF
v_call: TRBV18; cdr3_aa: CASSPRTTGQETQYF
v_call: TRBV30; cdr3_aa: CAWSGQATGGYTF
v_call: TRBV19; cdr3_aa: CASSIGDRDEQFF
v_call: TRBV9; cdr3_aa: CASSTASGRVYNEQFF
v_call: TRBV4-1; cdr3_aa: CASSQEPTGVNYGYTF
v_call: TRBV5-6; cdr3_aa: CASSSPGKSQETQYF
v_call: TRBV29-1; cdr3_aa: CSGASTLHTEAFF
v_call: TRBV10-3; cdr3_aa: CAISELGSQGNTIYF
v_call: TRBV4-3; cdr3_aa: CASSQAAGQETQYF
v_call: TRBV29-1; cdr3_aa: CSVVQTVSGNTIYF
v_call: TRBV18; cdr3_aa: CASSPIGTSGSEQYF
v_call: TRBV4-2; cdr3_aa: CASSRDDSTDTQYF
v_call: TRBV7-8; cdr3_aa: CASGRSSYEQYF
v_call: TRBV11-2; cdr3_aa: CASSLERSGLIEQFF
v_call: TRBV5-4; cdr3_aa: CASSLAGLAVGRSASDTQYF
v_call: TRBV7-2; cdr3_aa: CASSLARGSYNEQFF
v_call: TRBV9; cdr3_aa: CASSGPGYEQYF
v_call: TRBV9; cdr3_aa: CASSVVHRGLGGYTF
v_call: TRBV9; cdr3_aa: CASSAQGTSTDTQYF
v_call: TRBV7-6; cdr3_aa: CASSTGLATHEQFF
v_call: TRBV2; cdr3_aa: CASSTGLAGGPETQYF
v_call: TRBV25-1; cdr3_aa: CASREATAGDTQYF
v_call: TRBV6-6; cdr3_aa: CASRSGHSTDTQYF
v_call: TRBV30; cdr3_aa: CAWARTGELFF
v_call: TRBV7-7; cdr3_aa: CASSPLAPTNNEQFF
v_call: TRBV27; cdr3_aa: CASSFMRDRGYEQYF
v_call: TRBV4-1; cdr3_aa: CASSQDEGVDYGYTF
v_call: TRBV29-1; cdr3_aa: CSVAGVRWETQYF
v_call: TRBV7-9; cdr3_aa: CASSLRLEKLFF
v_call: TRBV12-5; cdr3_aa: CASGPWGSGNHNEQFF
v_call: TRBV10-2; cdr3_aa: CASSDPAREGNIQYF